Listed below are T cell receptor beta chains from one sample, sequenced in a study of blood T cell repertoires in COVID-19. Clones were read by immunoSEQ multiplex PCR, and TCRdb kept only the in-frame ones, dropping some. Here the sample spans hundreds of thousands of clones, approximately 90% being singletons. The sample comprised peripheral blood. These receptor sequences come from a man between 45 and 60 years old with acute or convalescent COVID-19. The CDR3 runs from the conserved cysteine through the conserved F or W. D genes are given only for firm matches. Only part of the rows carry a size: once, few, many, or a class if the clone is expanded.

D gene	V gene	CDR3 length	clone size	J gene	CDR3 protein	CDR3 DNA
TRBD1	TRBV11-3	16	-	TRBJ2-7	CASSLDSGTGTYEQYF	TGTGCCAGCAGCTTAGACTCCGGGACAGGGACCTACGAGCAGTACTTC
-	TRBV7-3	17	-	TRBJ2-2	CASSSRGWGTNTGELFF	TGTGCCAGCAGCTCTCGGGGGTGGGGAACAAACACCGGGGAGCTGTTTTTT
-	TRBV2	15	-	TRBJ2-3	CASGEDFRGPDTQYF	TGTGCCAGCGGGGAGGACTTCCGGGGCCCAGATACGCAGTATTTT
TRBD1	TRBV7-2	16	once	TRBJ1-2	CASNRAGTGNNYGYTF	TGTGCCAGCAACCGGGCGGGGACAGGGAATAACTATGGCTACACCTTC
-	TRBV5-1	13	-	TRBJ1-2	CASSLSGSYGYTF	TGCGCCAGCAGCTTAAGCGGAAGCTATGGCTACACCTTC
TRBD1	TRBV6-4	13	-	TRBJ1-5	CATRQGAGQPQHF	TGTGCCACCCGACAGGGGGCCGGGCAGCCCCAGCATTTT
TRBD1	TRBV19	15	-	TRBJ2-1	CASSIAGRGRNEQFF	TGTGCCAGTAGTATAGCGGGCAGGGGGCGCAATGAGCAGTTCTTC
-	TRBV18	16	-	TRBJ1-1	CASSPDDRLVGGEAFF	TGTGCCAGCTCACCTGATGATAGGCTAGTTGGGGGCGAAGCTTTCTTT
TRBD1	TRBV6-5	15	-	TRBJ1-5	CASTQTGSSNQPQHF	TGTGCCAGCACCCAGACAGGGAGTAGCAATCAGCCCCAGCATTTT
-	TRBV18	12	-	TRBJ2-5	CASSLGPGTQYF	TGTGCCAGCTCGTTGGGCCCAGGTACCCAGTACTTC
-	TRBV28	16	-	TRBJ2-7	CASSSSGRGVSYEQYF	TGTGCCAGCAGTTCATCGGGCAGGGGGGTCTCCTACGAGCAGTACTTC
-	TRBV10-3	13	-	TRBJ2-7	CAISESWTDGQYF	TGTGCCATCAGTGAGTCGTGGACAGACGGGCAGTACTTC
TRBD1	TRBV27	16	-	TRBJ1-5	CASSLSPGGYNQPQHF	TGTGCCAGCAGTTTATCGCCAGGGGGCTACAATCAGCCCCAGCATTTT
TRBD2	TRBV6-1	18	-	TRBJ2-3	CASSEEGFGTRGTDTQYF	TGTGCCAGCAGTGAAGAGGGTTTCGGGACTAGAGGCACAGATACGCAGTATTTT
-	TRBV4-1	13	-	TRBJ1-2	CASSHDGSYGYTF	TGCGCCAGCAGCCATGACGGGTCCTATGGCTACACCTTC
TRBD1	TRBV5-1	17	-	TRBJ1-6	CASSSWDRAGWNSPLHF	TGCGCCAGCAGCTCCTGGGACAGGGCGGGCTGGAATTCACCCCTCCACTTT
-	TRBV27	14	-	TRBJ1-5	CASSPSRGTQPQHF	TGTGCCAGCAGTCCCTCGAGGGGGACTCAGCCCCAGCATTTT
-	TRBV6-1	16	-	TRBJ1-6	CASSVEGGTQNSPLHF	TGTGCCAGCAGTGTGGAAGGTGGGACACAAAACTCACCCCTCCACTTT
TRBD1	TRBV5-1	14	-	TRBJ1-5	CASSMGQGDQPQHF	TGCGCCAGCAGCATGGGACAGGGCGATCAGCCCCAGCATTTT
-	TRBV5-1	15	-	TRBJ2-1	CASRETLSSYNEQFF	TGCGCCAGCAGGGAGACCCTTAGCTCCTACAATGAGCAGTTCTTC
TRBD2	TRBV30	15	few	TRBJ2-1	CAWSVGLGIYNEQFF	TGTGCCTGGAGTGTAGGACTAGGAATCTACAATGAGCAGTTCTTC
TRBD1	TRBV5-5	15	-	TRBJ1-5	CASSRTGARDQPQHF	TGTGCCAGCAGCCGGACAGGGGCTCGGGATCAGCCCCAGCATTTT
-	TRBV19	13	once	TRBJ1-1	CASSDRRGASAFF	TGTGCCAGTAGTGACCGACGGGGGGCTTCGGCTTTCTTT
TRBD1	TRBV19	18	-	TRBJ2-2	CASSPRRDRVRNTGELFF	TGTGCCAGTAGTCCCCGCCGGGACAGGGTCAGAAACACCGGGGAGCTGTTTTTT
-	TRBV3-1/TRBV3-2	17	-	TRBJ1-6	CASSQDRGEYYNSPLHF	TGTGCCAGCAGCCAAGACCGTGGGGAGTACTATAATTCACCCCTCCACTTT
TRBD1	TRBV20-1	15	-	TRBJ1-5	CSASWSGGSNQPQHF	TGCAGTGCTAGTTGGTCAGGGGGGAGCAATCAGCCCCAGCATTTT
-	TRBV2	12	-	TRBJ1-2	CASSYTQNGYTF	TGTGCCAGCAGTTATACACAGAATGGCTACACCTTC
-	TRBV16	12	few	TRBJ1-5	CASSTNRQPQHF	TGTGCCAGCAGTACTAATAGGCAGCCCCAGCATTTT
-	TRBV19	16	-	TRBJ1-5	CASSITLRWSNQPQHF	TGTGCCAGTAGTATTACCCTCAGGTGGAGCAATCAGCCCCAGCATTTT
-	TRBV2	14	-	TRBJ2-2	CASSEALSTGELFF	TGTGCCAGCAGTGAAGCCCTCTCCACCGGGGAGCTGTTTTTT
-	TRBV19	12	-	TRBJ2-1	CASSIEGGEQFF	TGTGCCAGTAGTATAGAGGGCGGGGAGCAGTTCTTC
TRBD1	TRBV19	19	-	TRBJ1-5	CASSKRVGRGLDRNQPQHF	TGTGCCAGTAGTAAAAGGGTGGGCAGGGGGCTGGATCGGAATCAGCCCCAGCATTTT